The 8 T cell receptor beta chains listed next were all sequenced from one sample in a study of blood T cell repertoires in COVID-19. Some clones are missing from TCRdb's copy, which holds only in-frame ones; the method was immunoSEQ multiplex PCR. The sample lists about 240,000 clones, approximately 78% occurring once. Input material: peripheral blood. The receptors were gathered from a woman aged 60 to 75 with active or convalescent COVID-19.

Points on this clone: The same CDR3 arises from other DNA sequences in this sample as well. J is TRBJ1-1 and V is TRBV19; D may be TRBD1 (6 bases). V lost 3 bases and J lost 6, with 14 bases in between. The CDR3 extends over 14 amino acids. Looked up from germline, CDR1 is LNHDA and CDR2 is SQIVND (reference sequence). The CDR3 is CASSIGGGGPEAFF. CDR3 DNA: TGTGCCAGTAGTATTGGGGGTGGGGGCCCTGAAGCTTTCTTT.

The V call is TRBV3-1 (or the pseudogene TRBV3-2), the J call TRBJ2-7; possibly TRBD2 for D (6 bases). Germline values: CDR1 LGHDT, CDR2 YNNKEL (reference sequence). V shed 1 base and J shed 3 bases, with 10 bases lying between them. The CDR3 covers 14 residues. CDR3 protein: CASSQGGALYEQYF. CDR3 in DNA: TGTGCCAGCAGCCAAGGCGGGGCCCTCTACGAGCAGTACTTC.

V usage is TRBV6-6 and J usage is TRBJ2-2; the match to TRBD2 covers 10 bases. Trimming at V came to 7 bases and at J to 6 bases, leaving 8 bases not matched to a gene. CDR3 length: 15 amino acids. Germline V gene lookup returns CDR1 MNHNY and CDR2 SVGAGI (reference sequence). CDR3 loop: CASIWSGGAAGELFF. CDR3 nucleotide sequence: TGTGCCAGCATATGGAGCGGGGGGGCGGCCGGGGAGCTGTTTTTT.

The chain couples TRBV19 to TRBJ1-2; D remains unclear. Germline CDR1 is LNHDA and CDR2 is SQIVND (reference sequence). Deletions cut 7 bases from V and 0 bases from J, with 9 bases between. CDR3 length: 13 amino acids. The DNA of the CDR3 is TGTGCCAGTAACGGCGGTACTAACTATGGCTACACCTTC. Translating gives CASNGGTNYGYTF. Combining the CDR3 with reference TRBV19 and TRBJ1-2 gives the whole variable domain DGGITQSPKYLFRKEGQNVTLSCEQNLNHDAMYWYRQDPGQGLRLIYYSQIVNDFQKGDIAEGYSVSREKKESFPLTVTSAQKNPTAFYLCASNGGTNYGYTFGSGTRLTVV.

The chain uses TRBV4-1 and TRBJ2-5, with a tentative D call TRBD2 (6 bases). Germline loops: CDR1 MGHRA, CDR2 YSYEKL. V lost 1 base, J lost 7 bases, and 16 bases lay in between. CDR3 length: 15 amino acids. In DNA form, the CDR3 reads TGCGCCAGCAGCCAAGTTTGGCCCATGGGAGGGACCCAGTACTTC. As protein: CASSQVWPMGGTQYF.

The chain couples TRBV21-1 to TRBJ1-2; TRBD1, the table's D call, was not compared with the DNA. TRBV21-1 is a pseudogene locus. The CDR3 totals 15 residues. The CDR3 DNA is TGTGCCAGCAGCAAAATCACAGGGATCAACTATGGCTACACCTTC. Protein sequence: CASSKITGINYGYTF.

This clone turned up a few times. The chain carries TRBV30 and TRBJ1-1; D might be TRBD1 (5 bases). Trimming took 2 bases from V and 5 from J, leaving 12 bases between them. The V gene's germline CDR1 is GTSNPN and CDR2 SVGIG (reference sequence). This CDR3 is built from 13 residues. The CDR3 loop is CAWSWRGGTEAFF. In DNA, the CDR3 is TGTGCCTGGAGTTGGAGGGGAGGAACTGAAGCTTTCTTT.

Remarks on this clone: Other DNA sequences of this sample code for an identical CDR3. The chain joins TRBV19 to TRBJ1-1; 8 nucleotides line up with TRBD1. V was clipped by 9 bases and J by 5 bases; unmatched bases: 8. In germline, CDR1 is LNHDA, CDR2 SQIVND (reference sequence). The CDR3 consists of 13 residues. The chain's CDR3 is CASSDRGGTEAFF. For the CDR3, the DNA is TGTGCCAGCTCCGACAGGGGAGGAACTGAAGCTTTCTTT.